This T cell receptor (beta chain) was recovered during a study of identical twins (dated by TCRdb to 2015 to 2016). As for the study more broadly: To test whether fetal clonotypes persist, the study used deep sequencing on TCR alpha and beta repertoires from monozygotic twins, unrelated adults of various ages, and cord blood. To rule out contamination, replicate twin experiments were performed at different times with different library preparation protocols. Overall results and qualifications from the work: Abundant cord blood beta clonotypes had fewer insertions, young adult naive repertoires showed a similar but weaker trend, and memory repertoires showed no such trend. Out-of-frame TCR alpha sharing in monozygotic twins was systematically underestimated by recombination models, whereas sharing between unrelated individuals was in agreement with the recombination models. Conclusions relied on cross-sectional statistical analysis, since the same donors could not be followed over many years. Out-of-frame TCR alpha sequences shared between twins showed an excess of low generation-probability sequences compared with coincidental sharing between unrelated individuals. Excess twin sharing in beta out-of-frame sequences was weaker because fewer shared sequences lowered the signal-to-noise ratio. Zero-insertion analyses could be partly confounded by invariant T cells such as MAIT and iNKT, although diverse VJ usage argued against such confounding for most clonotypes.

The CDR3 holds 12 amino acids from the cysteine to the phenylalanine. Only the CDR3 part of the read is kept: 36 bases, read in frame from the first base. From a lookup of the germline V gene (reference sequence), CDR1 and CDR2 are DFQATT and SNEGSKA. Trimming removed 2 bases from V and 1 base from J, leaving 4 bases between the germline ends. To prepare the library, 5' RACE was applied. Sequencing took place on an Illumina HiSeq 2000. Template switching introduced a universal primer binding site; the final cDNA contained a unique molecular identifier, enabling accurate counting of TCR cDNA molecules. Specific primers in the conserved constant-segment region were used to synthesize first-strand cDNA for the TCR alpha and beta chains. To control for contamination, every cDNA library carried two barcodes: a SMART-Mk sample barcode plus Illumina barcodes. TruSeq adapter sequences and Illumina sample barcodes were added in two successive PCR steps. TCR alpha and beta cDNA libraries were sequenced on the Illumina HiSeq platform with custom primers. On the authors' methods: Raw reads were processed with MiGEC to extract unique molecular identifiers, and MiXCR was used to determine CDR3 positions. For each individual, recombination models were inferred using an EM algorithm with the repgenHMM and IGoR tools. Shared clonotype analysis was performed with the tcR package in R, normalizing sharing by the product of cloneset sizes. Out-of-frame nonproductive sequences were analyzed to study raw recombination free of thymic and clonal selection effects. The raw public reads went through TCRdb reprocessing: fastp at Q25, MiXCR clone calling, in-frame beta chains kept. Identical CDR3 proteins give one entry, which carries the most common genes and DNA. The V and J calls here are based on TCRdb, not the publication. Recorded for this sample are fewer than 500,000 distinct CDR3 sequences; roughly an eighth of them occurred a single time. Together, the top ten hold about 0.97% of the sample.

Every donor in the study was a healthy Caucasian. Three pairs of female monozygotic twins, all aged roughly 18 to 29 years, made up the twin cohort. Positive isolation kits from Invitrogen were used to isolate CD4+ and CD8+ T cell populations. This clonotype turned up a few times. Its target antigen remains unknown. One base away there is no much larger clone; base qualities are not given. This sample was shared with a second study, whose subject was yellow fever vaccine responses in identical twins. Looking at the second paper: According to the authors, in identical twins the way T cells responded to vaccination appeared partly convergent and partly personalized. Focusing on identical twins, the study followed the T cell clones that responded to the vaccine, and did so with precision.

What was sequenced was CD4+ T cells sorted from blood. The origin of this receptor is a woman aged 18-30 years in good health. The V and J genes are TRBV20-1 and TRBJ2-3, with no reliable assignment of the D segment. The CDR3 protein sequence reads: CSARPRTDTQYF. The DNA reads as follows: TGCAGTGCTAGACCCCGCACAGATACGCAGTATTTT.